This TCR beta chain was identified in a study of blood T cell repertoires in COVID-19. Overall study: Some COVID-19 samples were acute and others convalescent; all came from the United States, Italy and Spain. T cells, B-cell-depleted T cells, or PBMCs provided the cDNA or gDNA that served as material.

Original data processing: Reference gene primer amplification yielded estimated nucleated cell counts. Sequencing was performed with immunoSEQ multiplex PCR; in TCRdb, only in-frame clones are kept and a portion is missing. The V and J calls and clone size come from that table; D and trimming were worked out from the DNA. The data hold about 200,000 clones, with over 75% observed a single time. The CDR3 loop spans 13 amino acids. From germline, CDR1 is LNHDA and CDR2 SQIVND (reference sequence). J gave up 11 bases and V 2 bases, and 4 bases lay outside the gene matches. The receptor's source is a man between 45 and 60 years old with acute or convalescent COVID-19. V and J are TRBV19 and TRBJ2-1; 9 nucleotides align to TRBD1. The sequencing input was peripheral blood. The CDR3, as DNA: TGTGCCAGTAGTATAAGTACAGGGGGCCAGCAGTTCTTC. Its translation: CASSISTGGQQFF.